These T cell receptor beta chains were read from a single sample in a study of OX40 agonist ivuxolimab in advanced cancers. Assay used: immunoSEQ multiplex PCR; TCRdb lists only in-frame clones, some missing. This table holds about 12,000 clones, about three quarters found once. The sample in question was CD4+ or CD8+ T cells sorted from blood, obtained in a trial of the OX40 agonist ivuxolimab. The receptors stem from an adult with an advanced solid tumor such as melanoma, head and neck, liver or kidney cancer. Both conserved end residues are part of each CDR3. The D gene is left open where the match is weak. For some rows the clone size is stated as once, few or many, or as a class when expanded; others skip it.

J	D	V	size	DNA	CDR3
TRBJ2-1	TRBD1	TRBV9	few	TGTGCCAGCAGCCCTAGGACAGGGGGCAGGACTCGTTTCTTC	CASSPRTGGRTRFF
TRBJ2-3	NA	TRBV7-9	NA	TGTGCCAGCAGCCCAACGAGCAGCGCAATCACAGATACGCAGTATTTT	CASSPTSSAITDTQYF
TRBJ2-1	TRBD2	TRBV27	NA	TGTGCCAGCAGTTTTCAGACTAGCGGGCCTGCATATGAGCAGTTCTTC	CASSFQTSGPAYEQFF
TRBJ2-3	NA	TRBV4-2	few	TGTGCCAGCAGCCAAGAATTTGATACGCAGTATTTT	CASSQEFDTQYF
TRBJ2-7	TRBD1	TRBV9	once	TGTGCCAGCAGCGATGGACAGGGCTACGAGCAGTACTTC	CASSDGQGYEQYF
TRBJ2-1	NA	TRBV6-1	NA	TGTGCCAGCAGTGAGGGTCCTGACAATGAGCAGTTCTTC	CASSEGPDNEQFF
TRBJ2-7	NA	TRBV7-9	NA	TGTGCCAGCAGCTTAGCGTTCGAGCAGTACTTC	CASSLAFEQYF
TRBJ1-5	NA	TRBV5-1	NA	TGCGCCAGCAACCTGTTTCCCGGTGTGAATCAGCCCCAGCATTTT	CASNLFPGVNQPQHF
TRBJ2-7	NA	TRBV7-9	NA	TGTGCCAGCAGCTTAGCGCTCTCCGAGCAGTACTTC	CASSLALSEQYF
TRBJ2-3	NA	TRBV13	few	TGTGCCAGCAGCTTAGGCCATCGAACGCAGTATTTT	CASSLGHRTQYF
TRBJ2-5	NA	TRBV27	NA	TGTGCCAGCAGTTCCCTAGGGACCCAGTACTTC	CASSSLGTQYF
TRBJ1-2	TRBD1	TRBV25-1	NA	TGTGCCAGCAGTGAAGAAGTCAGTCCTCAGGGGGCCAGGAACGGCTACACCTTC	CASSEEVSPQGARNGYTF
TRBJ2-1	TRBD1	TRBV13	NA	TGTGCCAGCAGACCAGACAGGGGGCAGGGCGGTGAGCAGTTCTTC	CASRPDRGQGGEQFF
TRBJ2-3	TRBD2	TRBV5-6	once	TGTGCCAGCAGCTTGATTGCGGGAGTGTCAGATACGCAGTATTTT	CASSLIAGVSDTQYF
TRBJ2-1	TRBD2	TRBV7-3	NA	TGTGCCAGCAGCTTAACTGCGGGAGGGAGAAATGAGCAGTTCTTC	CASSLTAGGRNEQFF
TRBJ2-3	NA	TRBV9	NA	TGTGCCAGCAGCGGTGGGGACACAGATACGCAGTATTTT	CASSGGDTDTQYF
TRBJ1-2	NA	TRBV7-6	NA	TGTGCCAGCAGCTACGGAGGAGGGGGGAGAGGCTACACCTTC	CASSYGGGGRGYTF
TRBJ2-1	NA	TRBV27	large	TGTGCCAGCAGTTCCACTGGGGGGCGCTCTTACAATGAGCAGTTCTTC	CASSSTGGRSYNEQFF
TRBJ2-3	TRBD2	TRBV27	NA	TGTGCCAGCAGTCTTAAACCAACTAGCGGGACCTACACAGATACGCAGTATTTT	CASSLKPTSGTYTDTQYF
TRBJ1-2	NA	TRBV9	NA	TGTGCCAGCAGCAACGGGCCGCGTGAAAGCTATGGCTACACCTTC	CASSNGPRESYGYTF
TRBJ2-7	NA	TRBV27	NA	TGTGCCAGCAGTTGGGGAGGCTCCTACGAGCAGTACTTC	CASSWGGSYEQYF
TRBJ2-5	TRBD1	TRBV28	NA	TGTGCCAGCAGTTTATGGGACAGGGGTCCGGAGACCCAGTACTTC	CASSLWDRGPETQYF
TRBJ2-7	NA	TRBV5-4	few	TGTGCCAGCAGCTTTGGGACTTCTGCCTACGAGCAGTACTTC	CASSFGTSAYEQYF
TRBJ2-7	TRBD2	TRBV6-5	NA	TGTGCCAGCAGTTCCCAGGGGACTAGTCTCTACGAGCAGTACTTC	CASSSQGTSLYEQYF
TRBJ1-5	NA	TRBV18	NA	TGTGCCAGCTCACCACCGTCGACAGAGGGACTTCAGCCCCAGCATTTT	CASSPPSTEGLQPQHF
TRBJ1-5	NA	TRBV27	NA	TGTGCCAGCACCCCGGGTCATAGCAATCAGCCCCAGCATTTT	CASTPGHSNQPQHF
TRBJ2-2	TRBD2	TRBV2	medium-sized	TGTGCCAGCAGGGATATAGCGGGAGGGGTAACCGGGGAGCTGTTTTTT	CASRDIAGGVTGELFF
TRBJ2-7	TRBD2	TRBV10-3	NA	TGTGCCATCAGTGGTCCTAGCGGGAGGGACTCCTACGAGCAGTACTTC	CAISGPSGRDSYEQYF
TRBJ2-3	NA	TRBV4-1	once	TGCGCCAGCAGCCAGACGGGCCCTTACACAGATACGCAGTATTTT	CASSQTGPYTDTQYF
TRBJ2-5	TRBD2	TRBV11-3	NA	TGTGCCAGCAGCGCCACTAGCGGGAGGGACCAAGAGACCCAGTACTTC	CASSATSGRDQETQYF
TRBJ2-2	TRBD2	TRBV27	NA	TGTGCCAGCAGTTTACCAGCGGGAGGGCCGGGGGGGGAGCTGTTTTTT	CASSLPAGGPGGELFF
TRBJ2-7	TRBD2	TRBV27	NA	TGTGCCAGCAGTCCAGTAGCGGGAGGGACCTACGAGCAGTACTTC	CASSPVAGGTYEQYF
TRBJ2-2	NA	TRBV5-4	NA	TGTGCCAGCAGCATCACAGATACCGGGGAGCTGTTTTTT	CASSITDTGELFF
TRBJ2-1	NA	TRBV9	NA	TGTGCCAGCAGCCCCACGGGTCCTCACAATGAGCAGTTCTTC	CASSPTGPHNEQFF
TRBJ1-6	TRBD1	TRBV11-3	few	TGTGCCAGCACCCTCGGACAGGGCGAATCACCCCTCCACTTT	CASTLGQGESPLHF
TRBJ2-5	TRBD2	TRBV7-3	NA	TGTGCCAGCAGCTACTCAGATTCAAGCGGGAAAATCCAAGAGACCCAGTACTTC	CASSYSDSSGKIQETQYF
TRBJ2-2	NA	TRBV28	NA	TGTGCCAGCAGTGAGGGGTCCGGGGAGCTGTTTTTT	CASSEGSGELFF
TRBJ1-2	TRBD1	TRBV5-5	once	TGTGCCAGCAGCTTGGGGGACAGCGGTCTCGGAGGCTACACCTTC	CASSLGDSGLGGYTF
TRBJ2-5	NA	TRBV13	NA	TGTGCCAGCACCTCGGACTACAACTCGGCGACCCAGTACTTC	CASTSDYNSATQYF
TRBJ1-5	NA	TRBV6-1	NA	TGTGCCAGCAGTGAATATCTAGGCAGGGGCTATAGCAATCAGCCCCAGCATTTT	CASSEYLGRGYSNQPQHF
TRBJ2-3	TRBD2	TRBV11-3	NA	TGTGCCAGCAGCTTAGATGGCGCGGGAGAAGGAGATACGCAGTATTTT	CASSLDGAGEGDTQYF
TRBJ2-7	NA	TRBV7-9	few	TGCGCCAGCAGCCAACAAAGGACTGGCTCCTACGAGCAGTACTTC	CASSQQRTGSYEQYF
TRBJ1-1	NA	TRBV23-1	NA	TGCGCCAGCAGACGACAGGAGAAGAACACTGAAGCTTTCTTT	CASRRQEKNTEAFF
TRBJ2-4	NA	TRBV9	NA	TGTGCCAGCAGCGTGGACGGGTCCCCCAAAAACATTCAGTACTTC	CASSVDGSPKNIQYF
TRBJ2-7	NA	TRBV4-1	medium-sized	TGCGCCAGCAGCCAAGATCAATGGAGGGCCGACGAGCAGTACTTC	CASSQDQWRADEQYF
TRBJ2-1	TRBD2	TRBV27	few	TGTGCCAGCAGTTTAGGGACTAGCGGGAGTGTCTACAATGAGCAGTTCTTC	CASSLGTSGSVYNEQFF
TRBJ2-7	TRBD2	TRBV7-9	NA	TGTGCCAGCAGCTCTAGCGGGAGGACCTGGGGCGAGCAGTACTTC	CASSSSGRTWGEQYF
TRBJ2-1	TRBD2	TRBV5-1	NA	TGCGCCAGCAGCCCCGGACTAGCGGGCATACTCAATGAGCAGTTCTTC	CASSPGLAGILNEQFF
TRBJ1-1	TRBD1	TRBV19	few	TGTGCCAGTAGTGTCGGACAGGGCTACACTGAAGCTTTCTTT	CASSVGQGYTEAFF